These 32 T cell receptor beta chains were sequenced from one sample in a study of long-term antiretroviral therapy in people with HIV. Running of the v3.0 immunoSEQ assay took place at survey level. Assay: immunoSEQ multiplex PCR; the TCRdb copy retains only in-frame clones and omits some. The repertoire holds approximately 15,000 clones, under 90% seen once, with 7% to 10% in the top ten. Sequenced here: unsorted PBMCs, sampled 0.1 years after starting antiretroviral therapy. These receptors were obtained from a man younger than 35 with HIV.

V usage is TRBV9 and J usage is TRBJ2-7, with 9 bases that match TRBD1. The CDR3 is 14 residues long. The V segment lost 2 bases and the J segment 5 bases; nucleotides outside the gene matches: 5. From germline, CDR1 is SGDLS and CDR2 YYNGEE. CDR3 residues: CASSVWDRVDEQYF. CDR3 nucleotides: TGTGCCAGCAGCGTCTGGGACAGGGTGGACGAGCAGTACTTC.

This clone was seen a single time. The rearrangement uses TRBV7-2 and TRBJ2-7; either TRBD1 or TRBD2 may fit D (6 bases each). This CDR3 comprises 17 residues. Trimming removed 5 bases from V and 3 bases from J, with 23 bases in between. Per germline, CDR1 SGHTA and CDR2 FQGNSA. CDR3 coding DNA: TGTGCCAGCAGCCCACAGGGAGGCTCTCTCTCATACTACGAGCAGTACTTC. Translated, it gives CASSPQGGSLSYYEQYF.

This chain links TRBV27 with TRBJ2-4; D call uncertain. CDR1 is MNHEY, CDR2 SMNVEV, per germline (reference sequence). V was trimmed by 10 bases and J by 6 bases, leaving 19 bases between them. The CDR3 has 14 residues. CDR3 DNA: TGTGCCACCCGGCAGGACGGTGTTTTAAACATTCAGTACTTC. As protein: CATRQDGVLNIQYF.

The rearrangement joins TRBV19 to TRBJ2-7, with TRBD1 matching 9 bases. CDR3 length: 14 residues. Germline V lookup: CDR1 LNHDA, CDR2 SQIVND (reference sequence). J lost 4 bases, V lost 5 bases, and 6 bases had no gene match. The CDR3 protein is CASSPQGARYEQYF. In nucleotides, the CDR3 is TGTGCCAGTAGTCCACAGGGGGCGCGGTACGAGCAGTACTTC.

This rearrangement joins TRBV2 to TRBJ1-1; D is perhaps TRBD1 (5 bases). The CDR3 consists of 14 residues. The V end was cut by 6 bases, the J end by 3 bases, with 14 bases between. Germline V gene sequence: CDR1 SNHLY, CDR2 FYNNEI. In nucleotides, the CDR3 is TGTGCCAGCAGACCCAGGGTCGAAGACACTGAAGCTTTCTTT. This sequence encodes CASRPRVEDTEAFF.

The chain uses TRBV25-1 and TRBJ1-1; 8 bases agree with TRBD1. The CDR3 length is 14 residues. J lost 4 bases, V lost 5 bases, and 6 bases had no gene match. Looked up from germline, CDR1 is MGHDK and CDR2 is SYGVNS. Written as DNA, the CDR3 is TGTGCCAGCAGTAAAAGGACAGGGCCCACTGAAGCTTTCTTT. Protein product: CASSKRTGPTEAFF. The variable domain in full, with the rest retrieved from reference TRBV25-1 and TRBJ1-1, is EADIYQTPRYLVIGTGKKITLECSQTMGHDKMYWYQQDPGMELHLIHYSYGVNSTEKGDLSSESTVSRIRTEHFPLTLESARPSHTSQYLCASSKRTGPTEAFFGQGTRLTVV.

The CDR3, as DNA: TGTGCCAGCAGCTTAGGCAGCCGGGGAGGAGGCGAGCAGTACTTC. Amino acid sequence: CASSLGSRGGGEQYF. J is TRBJ2-7 and V is TRBV7-2; D might be TRBD2 (6 bases). This CDR3 is built from 15 residues. CDR1 is SGHTA, CDR2 FQGNSA, per germline. V was clipped by 1 base and J by 6 bases, with 16 bases between them.

Remarks on this clone: The junction shows a germline mismatch at one end, possibly a read error. V gene TRBV6-1 combines with J gene TRBJ2-3, with D hard to call. CDR1 and CDR2 from the germline V gene are MNHNS and SASEGT. CDR3 length: 10 amino acids. The DNA of the CDR3 is TGTGCCAGCAGGGAAGATACGCAGTATTTT. This sequence encodes CASREDTQYF.

This sequence joins TRBV4-3 and TRBJ1-5; D is perhaps TRBD1 (5 bases). The CDR3 has 16 residues. CDR1 and CDR2 (germline): LGHNA, YSLEER. V was pared by 0 bases and J by 3 bases, with 12 bases between. The CDR3 bases are TGCGCCAGCAGCCAAGACTTAGGGGCTTACAATCAGCCCCAGCATTTT. It yields the protein CASSQDLGAYNQPQHF.

The chain uses TRBV7-3 and TRBJ1-5; TRBD1 agrees at 7 bases. Per germline, CDR1 SGHTA and CDR2 FQGTGA. Trimming cost V 1 base and J 4 bases; bases outside gene matches: 7. The CDR3 runs to 16 residues. CDR3 DNA sequence: TGTGCCAGCAGCTTAATAGATGGGACAGCTAATCAGCCCCAGCATTTT. It is translated as CASSLIDGTANQPQHF.

V is TRBV6-5 and J is TRBJ2-3; 9 bases agree with TRBD2. This CDR3 contains 15 residues. The trim removed 2 bases at V and 6 bases at J, leaving 6 bases unmatched. CDR1 is MNHEY and CDR2 is SVGAGI in the germline V gene. The CDR3 spells CASSYGREGEDTQYF. Written as DNA, the CDR3 is TGTGCCAGCAGTTACGGGCGGGAGGGGGAGGATACGCAGTATTTT.

The chain employs TRBV7-6 and TRBJ1-3, with D unclear. The germline gives CDR1 SGHVS, CDR2 FNYEAQ. The CDR3 runs 15 residues. V dropped 5 bases and J dropped 0 bases, with 11 bases sitting between them. The CDR3 sequence: CASSPGTTSGNTIYF. The CDR3 DNA follows: TGTGCCAGCAGCCCTGGTACCACCTCTGGAAACACCATATATTTT. Supplemented by reference TRBV7-6 and TRBJ1-3, the full variable domain reads GAGVSQSPRYKVTKRGQDVALRCDPISGHVSLYWYRQALGQGPEFLTYFNYEAQQDKSGLPNDRFSAERPEGSISTLTIQRTEQRDSAMYRCASSPGTTSGNTIYFGEGSWLTVV.

The chain carries TRBV9 and TRBJ2-6; 9 nucleotides agree with TRBD1. This CDR3 is 18 amino acids long. Trimming cost V 3 bases and J 0 bases; bases outside gene matches: 7. Looked up from germline, CDR1 is SGDLS and CDR2 is YYNGEE. The CDR3 here is CASSGDRERFSGANVLTF. The DNA for the CDR3 is TGTGCCAGCAGCGGGGACAGGGAGCGCTTCTCTGGGGCCAACGTCCTGACTTTC. The complete variable domain, with remaining parts taken from reference TRBV9 and TRBJ2-6, reads DSGVTQTPKHLITATGQRVTLRCSPRSGDLSVYWYQQSLDQGLQFLIQYYNGEERAKGNILERFSAQQFPDLHSELNLSSLELGDSALYFCASSGDRERFSGANVLTFGAGSRLTVL.

V usage is TRBV18 and J usage is TRBJ1-3; no definite D call. Germline CDR1 reads KGHSH; CDR2 reads LQKENI. CDR3 length equals 16 residues. V was pared by 1 base and J by 2 bases, with 12 bases between. The chain's CDR3 is CASSPRAAPTGNTIYF. The DNA of the CDR3 is TGTGCCAGCTCACCACGAGCGGCACCTACTGGAAACACCATATATTTT.

The CDR3 DNA reads TGTGCCAGCAGTTTATTGGTGAACACTGAAGCTTTCTTT. Encoded protein: CASSLLVNTEAFF. The V call is TRBV27, the J call TRBJ1-1; D gene uncertain. Germline CDR1 is MNHEY and CDR2 is SMNVEV (reference sequence). CDR3 length: 13 residues. Trimming removed 1 base from V and 0 bases from J, with 3 bases in between.

The V gene is TRBV19, the J gene TRBJ2-1; no firm D call. This CDR3 is built from 17 residues. The V end lost 5 bases, the J end lost 4 bases, and 21 bases lay between the germline ends. The germline V gene has CDR1 LNHDA and CDR2 SQIVND (reference sequence). The CDR3 DNA sequence: TGTGCCAGTAGTTTATCGACGGGCCCGCGACCTTACAATGAGCAGTTCTTC. The encoded protein is CASSLSTGPRPYNEQFF.

This clone was seen a single time. The J gene is TRBJ2-4, the V gene TRBV7-9; D gene ambiguous. The CDR3 extends over 11 amino acids. Germline CDR1 SEHNR, CDR2 FQNEAQ (reference sequence). The germline V and J ends were trimmed by 4 bases and 8 bases, with 6 bases remaining between them. CDR3 in DNA: TGTGCCAGCAGCTCCCGGGACATTCAGTACTTC. This encodes CASSSRDIQYF.

The chain combines TRBV5-3 with TRBJ1-1, with a weak D call TRBD1 (5 bases). TRBV5-3 is given ORF status, its function remaining uncertain. Trimming removed 9 bases from V and 1 base from J, with 13 bases in between. The CDR3 totals 13 residues. CDR3 amino acids: CAIQGLTNTEAFF. The CDR3 DNA follows: TGTGCCATCCAGGGTTTGACGAACACTGAAGCTTTCTTT.

The V call is TRBV6-6, the J call TRBJ1-1; D possibly corresponds to TRBD1 (5 bases). Germline CDR1 reads MNHNY; CDR2 reads SVGAGI (reference sequence). The CDR3 has 12 amino acids. The ends were cut back, 3 bases at V and 8 bases at J, with 10 bases in the middle. CDR3 region: CASSYGAEEAFF. The CDR3 region has the DNA TGTGCCAGCAGTTATGGGGCGGAAGAAGCTTTCTTT.

The rearrangement joins TRBV4-1 to TRBJ1-1; TRBD1 might be the D (6 bases). The CDR3 loop spans 16 amino acids. CDR1 MGHRA and CDR2 YSYEKL come from the germline V gene. V was shortened by 0 bases and J by 0 bases, with 11 bases between the two germline ends. Here the CDR3 reads CASSQEGGTMNTEAFF. DNA of the CDR3: TGCGCCAGCAGCCAAGAAGGGGGGACAATGAACACTGAAGCTTTCTTT.

V and J are TRBV9 and TRBJ2-7, with D hard to call. V shed 3 bases and J shed 5 bases, with 12 bases lying between them. Germline V lookup: CDR1 SGDLS, CDR2 YYNGEE. The CDR3 contains 13 residues. CDR3 nucleotide sequence: TGTGCCAGCAGCGCGGGTCCCCAGGACGAGCAGTACTTC. This sequence encodes CASSAGPQDEQYF.

As regards this clone: The junction departs from the called germline gene at one end, perhaps through a read error. The CDR3 DNA reads TGTGCTAGCAGCTTAGGACTGAACAATGAGCAGTTCTTC. Translated, it gives CASSLGLNNEQFF. The V and J genes are TRBV7-7 and TRBJ2-1; a possible D gene is TRBD2 (5 bases). This CDR3 spans 13 amino acids. Germline V gene data show CDR1 as SSHAT and CDR2 as FNYEAQ (reference sequence).

V and J are TRBV27 and TRBJ2-2; D might be TRBD2 (5 bases). CDR3 length: 14 amino acids. Germline CDR1 and CDR2: MNHEY and SMNVEV (reference sequence). The V end lost 3 bases, the J end lost 3 bases, and 8 bases lay between the germline ends. The CDR3 region has the DNA TGTGCCAGCAGTTTGCGGGCCTACACCGGGGAGCTGTTTTTT. This codes for CASSLRAYTGELFF.

The gene calls are TRBV27 and TRBJ2-7; D call uncertain. Per germline, CDR1 MNHEY and CDR2 SMNVEV (reference sequence). The CDR3 has 14 residues. Between the trimmed V and J ends, which lost 6 bases and 4 bases, there was a span of 16 bases. The CDR3 region is CASRGRSGPYEQYF. CDR3 bases: TGTGCCAGCAGGGGTAGGTCGGGCCCTTACGAGCAGTACTTC.

This clone appeared a few times. The chain uses TRBV11-2 and TRBJ2-2, with D hard to call. The CDR3 is 13 amino acids. Germline CDR1 is SGHAT and CDR2 is FQNNGV. Between the trimmed V and J ends, which lost 2 bases and 6 bases, there was a span of 7 bases. The CDR3 here is CASSLQAAGELFF. DNA of the CDR3: TGTGCCAGCAGCTTACAGGCAGCCGGGGAGCTGTTTTTT.

The V and J genes are TRBV4-1 and TRBJ2-1; no firm D call. The V gene lost 4 bases and the J gene lost 7 bases, with 8 bases spanning the gap. This CDR3 contains 12 residues. CDR1 MGHRA and CDR2 YSYEKL come from the germline V gene. The CDR3 region is CASSPTVNEQFF. CDR3 coding DNA: TGCGCCAGCAGCCCCACAGTAAATGAGCAGTTCTTC.

The chain joins TRBV5-1 to TRBJ1-4, with D perhaps matching TRBD1 (5 bases). The V gene's germline CDR1 is SGHRS and CDR2 YFSETQ. V lost 0 bases to trimming and J lost 6 bases, with 12 bases between them. The CDR3 has 15 residues. DNA for the CDR3: TGCGCCAGCAGCTTGGCTGGGACGGGGGATGAAAAACTGTTTTTT. This gives the protein CASSLAGTGDEKLFF.

The V gene is TRBV9, the J gene TRBJ2-5; 12 bases align to TRBD2. The J segment lost 2 bases and the V segment lost 6 bases, leaving 5 bases of the junction unmatched. CDR3 size: 15 residues. Germline CDR1 and CDR2: SGDLS and YYNGEE. The CDR3 DNA sequence: TGTGCCAGCACTGGGACTAGCGGGCCACAAGAGACCCAGTACTTC. It yields the protein CASTGTSGPQETQYF.

V usage is TRBV7-9 and J usage is TRBJ2-7; tentative D call: TRBD2 (6 bases). V was clipped by 5 bases and J by 3 bases, with 8 bases between them. CDR1 and CDR2 (germline): SEHNR, FQNEAQ (reference sequence). CDR3 length: 12 residues. The DNA for the CDR3 is TGTGCCAGCAGCGCCGGGGGCTACGAGCAGTACTTC. Amino acid sequence: CASSAGGYEQYF.

This clone has more than one count but fewer than ten. The gene calls are TRBV2 and TRBJ2-7, with TRBD1 matching over 7 bases. J was trimmed by 2 bases and V by 3 bases; bases with no gene match: 4. Germline assignment: CDR1 SNHLY and CDR2 FYNNEI. This CDR3 has 14 residues. The chain's CDR3 is CASSDTGAPYEQYF. CDR3 DNA: TGTGCCAGCAGTGATACAGGGGCCCCCTACGAGCAGTACTTC. The full variable domain, completed using reference TRBV2 and TRBJ2-7, is EPEVTQTPSHQVTQMGQEVILRCVPISNHLYFYWYRQILGQKVEFLVSFYNNEISEKSEIFDDQFSVERPDGSNFTLKIRSTKLEDSAMYFCASSDTGAPYEQYFGPGTRLTVT.

CDR3 bases: TGTGCCAGCAGCTTAGATTTGTCAGGGCTTGGATACGAGCAGTACTTC. It is translated as CASSLDLSGLGYEQYF. The chain links TRBV7-9 to TRBJ2-7, with D possibly matching TRBD1 (5 bases). CDR1 is SEHNR and CDR2 is FQNEAQ in the germline V gene (reference sequence). Trimming stripped 1 base from V and 4 bases from J, with 17 bases between. CDR3 size: 16 residues.

J is TRBJ2-1 and V is TRBV7-9; a possible D gene is TRBD2 (7 bases). V gave up 6 bases and J gave up 7 bases, with 19 bases separating them. CDR3 length: 15 amino acids. CDR1 is SEHNR and CDR2 is FQNEAQ in the germline V gene (reference sequence). Here the CDR3 reads CASRAKGGGLNEQFF. The CDR3 DNA reads TGTGCCAGCAGGGCCAAAGGGGGGGGCTTAAATGAGCAGTTCTTC.